Following are 5 T cell receptor beta chains from one sample sequenced in a study of beta chain features in type 1 diabetes. What was sequenced were expressed TCRB transcripts, since all of the isolated RNA had been reverse transcribed. Clones were read by immunoSEQ multiplex PCR, and TCRdb kept only the in-frame ones, dropping some. The sample shows 500,000 to 700,000 clones, around a sixth of them seen only once. Sequencing input: naive CD4+ T cells from blood. The receptors here all came from a man aged 18 to 29 in good health.

V usage is TRBV10-3 and J usage is TRBJ2-3; 9 nucleotides align to TRBD2. V lost 6 bases and J lost 2; bases outside the gene matches: 6. Per germline, CDR1 ENHRY and CDR2 SYGVKD. The length of the CDR3 is 15 residues. Here the CDR3 reads CAISETSGYTDTQYF. CDR3 bases: TGTGCCATCAGCGAGACTAGCGGATACACAGATACGCAGTATTTT.

This chain uses TRBV7-9 with TRBJ1-5; tentative D call: TRBD1 (5 bases). This CDR3 region has 14 residues. Germline values: CDR1 SEHNR, CDR2 FQNEAQ (reference sequence). The V end was cut by 2 bases, the J end by 4 bases, with 9 bases between. The CDR3 DNA reads as TGTGCCAGCAGCTTATATGGGGCGAATCAGCCCCAGCATTTT. Translated: CASSLYGANQPQHF.

This clone turned up a few times. The CDR3 protein is CATSRDRTGPYEQYF. The CDR3 DNA is TGTGCCACCAGCAGAGATAGGACAGGGCCTTACGAGCAGTACTTC. The rearrangement joins TRBV15 to TRBJ2-7; 8 nucleotides match TRBD1. CDR1 LNHNV and CDR2 YYDKDF come from the germline V gene (reference sequence). CDR3 size: 15 residues. The J segment lost 4 bases and the V segment lost 0 bases, leaving 5 bases of the junction unmatched.

This clone appeared a few times. V is TRBV5-1 and J is TRBJ2-6, with D unresolved. This CDR3 comprises 15 residues. CDR1 and CDR2 (germline): SGHRS, YFSETQ. V was shortened by 6 bases and J by 0 bases, with 10 bases between the two germline ends. CDR3 sequence: CASMSIPSGANVLTF. The CDR3 coding sequence is TGCGCCAGCATGTCAATACCCTCTGGGGCCAACGTCCTGACTTTC.

The chain employs TRBV28 and TRBJ2-3, with TRBD1 identical over 9 bases. The V segment lost 5 bases and the J segment 3 bases; nucleotides outside the gene matches: 6. CDR3 length equals 15 residues. Germline assignment: CDR1 MDHEN and CDR2 SYDVKM. Here the CDR3 DNA reads TGTGCCAGCAGTCCCGGGACAGGGACTACAGATACGCAGTATTTT. This encodes CASSPGTGTTDTQYF.